This is a list of T cell receptor beta chains from one sample in a study of blood T cells in healthy people across ages. TCRdb re-called the 5' RACE reads through MiXCR, storing one row per CDR3 protein. The data hold over a million distinct CDR3 sequences, with roughly 40% observed a single time. The sample was blood. Receptors originate from a woman aged 18-30 years in good health. CDR3s include the opening cysteine and the closing phenylalanine or tryptophan. D genes are given only for firm matches. Clone size is shown for a subset of rows, as once, few, many or a class of expanded clone.

CDR3	DNA	J	D	size	V
CSAGGRDEYNEQYF	TGCAGTGCTGGCGGGAGGGATGAATACAATGAGCAGTACTTC	TRBJ2-5	TRBD2	.	TRBV20-1
CASGLTGGGPYEQYF	TGCGCCAGCGGCTTAACAGGGGGCGGTCCCTACGAGCAGTACTTC	TRBJ2-7	TRBD1	.	TRBV5-1
CASSQSLAGDPYNEQFF	TGTGCCAGCAGCCAGTCCCTGGCGGGAGACCCCTACAATGAGCAGTTCTTC	TRBJ2-1	TRBD2	.	TRBV7-6
CASSDRLAPYEQYF	TGTGCCAGCTCAGACAGGTTAGCCCCGTACGAGCAGTACTTC	TRBJ2-7	.	.	TRBV6-5
CASSLGGLASDEQFF	TGTGCCAGCAGTTTGGGGGGACTAGCTTCGGATGAGCAGTTCTTC	TRBJ2-1	TRBD2	.	TRBV27
CASSEGGFYGYTF	TGTGCCAGCAGTGAAGGGGGTTTCTATGGCTACACCTTC	TRBJ1-2	.	few	TRBV6-1
CASSPDRLSYEQFF	TGTGCCAGCAGTCCGGACAGACTCTCCTACGAGCAGTTCTTC	TRBJ2-1	.	.	TRBV28
CASSQAGAVKGGYTF	TGTGCCAGCAGCCAAGCAGGCGCCGTGAAGGGAGGCTACACCTTC	TRBJ1-2	.	.	TRBV3-1
CASIISGGDTQYF	TGTGCCAGCATCATCAGCGGGGGAGATACGCAGTATTTT	TRBJ2-3	TRBD2	few	TRBV28
CAISVSSRTDTQYF	TGTGCCATCAGTGTTTCGTCACGAACAGATACGCAGTATTTT	TRBJ2-3	.	few	TRBV10-3
CASSDGRDLYEQYF	TGTGCCAGCAGTGATGGCAGGGACTTATACGAGCAGTACTTC	TRBJ2-7	.	.	TRBV2
CTSSHPDQWGNEQFF	TGTACCAGCAGCCACCCGGACCAATGGGGGAATGAGCAGTTCTTC	TRBJ2-1	.	.	TRBV11-2
CASLGQGIDEQFF	TGTGCCAGCTTGGGACAGGGGATCGATGAGCAGTTCTTC	TRBJ2-1	TRBD1	.	TRBV5-5
CSAFGRLAGGVYEQYF	TGCAGTGCCTTCGGAAGACTAGCGGGGGGCGTCTACGAGCAGTACTTC	TRBJ2-7	TRBD2	few	TRBV20-1
CASRDRGGGYEQYF	TGTGCCAGCAGGGACAGGGGAGGCGGCTACGAGCAGTACTTC	TRBJ2-7	TRBD1	few	TRBV2
CASLRGAPENEQFF	TGTGCCAGCTTGCGAGGGGCCCCGGAGAATGAGCAGTTCTTC	TRBJ2-1	.	.	TRBV6-1